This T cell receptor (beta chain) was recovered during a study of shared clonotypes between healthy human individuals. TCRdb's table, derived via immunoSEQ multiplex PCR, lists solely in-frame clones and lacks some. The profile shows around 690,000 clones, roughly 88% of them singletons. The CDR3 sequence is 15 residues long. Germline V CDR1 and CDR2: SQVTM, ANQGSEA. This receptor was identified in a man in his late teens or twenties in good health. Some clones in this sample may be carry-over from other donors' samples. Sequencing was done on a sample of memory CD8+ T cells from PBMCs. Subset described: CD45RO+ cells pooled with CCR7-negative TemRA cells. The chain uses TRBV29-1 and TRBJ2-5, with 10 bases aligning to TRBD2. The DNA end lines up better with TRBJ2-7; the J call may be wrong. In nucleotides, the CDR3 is TGCAGCGTTGAGGCCGGACTAGCGGACCTACGCGAGCAGTACTTC. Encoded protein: CSVEAGLADLREQYF.